Listed here are 5 T cell receptor beta chains from one sample, sequenced in a study of regulatory T cells in long-lasting Graves disease. Relying on iRepertoire HTBI primers and Arm-PCR of CDR3 regions, the team built TCR beta libraries. Using its own MiXCR run on the multiplex PCR reads, TCRdb lists one record per CDR3 protein. Of 400,000 to 500,000 distinct CDR3 sequences in the sample, roughly 21% were seen once. Regarding time point: persistent/refractory GD, antithyroid drugs over 5 years with positive TRAb. From PBMCs, RNA was extracted and then used to make the TCR library. Sequenced material: peripheral blood mononuclear cells (PBMCs), taken when the disease was refractory, from a patient treated with antithyroid drugs. All receptors come from a female donor with Graves disease.

This clonotype was found once. This chain links TRBV20-1 with TRBJ1-1; TRBD1 might be the D (6 bases). Germline V gene lookup returns CDR1 DFQATT and CDR2 SNEGSKA (reference sequence). Trimming removed 2 bases from V and 2 bases from J, with 9 bases in between. CDR3 size: 13 residues. The CDR3 region has the DNA TGCAGTGCTAGATCAGGGGCAAACACTGAAGCTTTCTTT. This translates into CSARSGANTEAFF.

This clonotype was recorded many times. The V and J genes are TRBV28 and TRBJ2-1; TRBD2 aligns across 9 bases. The CDR3 is made up of 14 amino acids. Looked up from germline, CDR1 is MDHEN and CDR2 is SYDVKM. The V segment lost 3 bases and the J segment 5 bases; nucleotides outside the gene matches: 2. CDR3 region: CASSLGLADNEQFF. CDR3 coding DNA: TGTGCCAGCAGTTTGGGACTAGCCGACAATGAGCAGTTCTTC.

This clonotype was recorded many times. V is TRBV5-1 and J is TRBJ1-2; D not resolved. V was pared by 4 bases and J by 3 bases, with 13 bases between. CDR1 SGHRS and CDR2 YFSETQ come from the germline V gene. This CDR3 comprises 14 residues. In DNA form, the CDR3 reads TGCGCCAGCAGCCCTCGGTGGTCGGACTATGGCTACACCTTC. Residues: CASSPRWSDYGYTF.

This clonotype was observed a few times. The rearrangement links TRBV7-9 to TRBJ2-4, with unresolved D. Per germline, CDR1 SEHNR and CDR2 FQNEAQ (reference sequence). The V end was cut by 2 bases, the J end by 5 bases, with 7 bases between. This CDR3 spans 13 amino acids. CDR3 nucleotides: TGTGCCAGCAGCTTACCCTCAGAAAACATTCAGTACTTC. This translates into CASSLPSENIQYF.

Many counts were recorded for this clonotype. This sequence joins TRBV6-5 and TRBJ1-2; 7 bases agree with TRBD1. The CDR3 sequence is 14 residues long. The junction had 6 bases not matched to a gene; V was cut back by 3 bases and J by 5 bases. Germline CDR1 MNHEY, CDR2 SVGAGI. The CDR3 bases are TGTGCCAGCAGTTATCACCCAGGGGGTTATGGCTACACCTTC. This gives the protein CASSYHPGGYGYTF.